This T cell receptor beta chain was recorded in a study of T cell clonality in common variable immunodeficiency. CVID and control samples used equivalent genomic DNA input. Profiled with immunoSEQ multiplex PCR; TCRdb holds only in-frame clones, not every one. This repertoire lists approximately 37,000 clones without singletons; 3% to 4.5% sits in the top ten. Study observations and caveats: CVID subjects showed higher TCRbeta clonality than healthy controls.

This clone was seen at least ten times. Its target is not known. The read terminates 3 residues before the CDR3 end, so the remaining end is supplied by the germline J gene. The CDR3 runs 16 residues. Germline trimming cut 7 bases from V and 4 bases from J; bases unmatched to any gene: 15. Germline V gene data show CDR1 as DFQATT and CDR2 as SNEGSKA (reference sequence). The clonotype comes from a person aged 18-70 years in good health. The sequenced sample was peripheral blood mononuclear cells. The rearrangement links TRBV20-1 to TRBJ2-7; 11 bases are shared with TRBD2. The CDR3 loop reads CSGSATSGIFAYEQYF. The DNA read from the CDR3 is TGCAGTGGTAGCGCGACTAGCGGGATTTTTGCGTACGAG.